A single sample is the source of the 8 T cell receptor beta chains below, sequenced in a study of beta chain features in type 1 diabetes. Isolated RNA was reverse transcribed in full, so expressed TCRB transcripts were sequenced. Profiling relied on immunoSEQ multiplex PCR, and the TCRdb table lists in-frame clones only, not all of them. This table has about 220,000 clones, about a tenth appearing once. Material for sequencing was central memory CD4+ T cells from blood. The source is a man aged 18 to 30 in good health.

This clone was seen more than once but under ten times. Germline and junction disagree at one end, which may indicate a read error. The chain uses TRBV7-7 and TRBJ2-3, with a possible D match to TRBD1 (5 bases). The CDR3 totals 15 residues. The germline V gene has CDR1 SSHAT and CDR2 FNYEAQ (reference sequence). CDR3 nucleotides: TGTGCTAGCAGCTTAGGGGTTGACAAATCAGATACGCAGTATTTT. Translated: CASSLGVDKSDTQYF. The variable domain in full, completed from reference TRBV7-7 and TRBJ2-3, reads GAGVSQSPRYKVTKRGQDVTLRCDPISSHATLYWYQQALGQGPEFLTYFNYEAQPDKSGLPSDRFSAERPEGSISTLTIQRTEQRDSAMYRCASSLGVDKSDTQYFGPGTRLTVL.

Within the sample, this clone is medium-sized. The sample carries other DNA sequences with the same CDR3. This sequence joins TRBV30 and TRBJ2-7; 9 bases line up with TRBD2. J gave up 2 bases and V 5 bases, and 7 bases lay outside the gene matches. The CDR3 covers 14 residues. Germline CDR1 and CDR2: GTSNPN and SVGIG (reference sequence). In nucleotides, the CDR3 is TGTGCCTGGGGTAGCGGGAGCGTACCCTACGAGCAGTACTTC. Residues: CAWGSGSVPYEQYF.

This clone was seen only a few times. The chain employs TRBV4-3 and TRBJ1-5; 7 positions match TRBD1. Germline CDR1 LGHNA, CDR2 YSLEER. The V segment lost 2 bases and the J segment 3 bases; nucleotides outside the gene matches: 1. This CDR3 has 14 residues. CDR3 sequence (DNA): TGCGCCAGCAGCCAAACAGGGGCCAATCAGCCCCAGCATTTT. It encodes CASSQTGANQPQHF.

The rearrangement joins TRBV29-1 to TRBJ1-1; unclear D gene. The CDR3 length is 13 residues. Germline CDR1 and CDR2: SQVTM and ANQGSEA. The V end was cut by 5 bases, the J end by 4 bases, with 14 bases between. CDR3 residues: CSVRFMVSTEAFF. CDR3 bases: TGCAGCGTTAGGTTCATGGTCTCCACTGAAGCTTTCTTT.

This clone was counted at least ten times. This chain links TRBV7-2 with TRBJ2-6; a weak D match, TRBD2 (5 bases). Germline CDR1 and CDR2: SGHTA and FQGNSA. The V end lost 0 bases, the J end lost 1 base, and 7 bases lay between the germline ends. The CDR3 consists of 16 residues. The CDR3 region has the DNA TGTGCCAGCAGCTTAGCTCGGACTTCTGGGGCCAACGTCCTGACTTTC. This gives the protein CASSLARTSGANVLTF.

DNA for the CDR3: TGTGCCAGCAGCCAACCGGGCGGACGGGGTAATCAGCCCCAGCATTTT. Translating gives CASSQPGGRGNQPQHF. The rearrangement joins TRBV4-2 to TRBJ1-5; D not resolved. The V end was cut by 2 bases, the J end by 4 bases, with 15 bases between. The CDR3 has 16 residues. The germline V gene encodes CDR1 LGHNA and CDR2 YNFKEQ.

The sample holds a few counts of this clone. Distinct nucleotide sequences in the sample also encode this CDR3. V usage is TRBV6-1 and J usage is TRBJ2-5; D is ambiguous. This CDR3 has 14 amino acids. V lost 3 bases and J 10 bases, leaving 18 bases between the germline ends. CDR1 MNHNS and CDR2 SASEGT come from the germline V gene. CDR3 sequence: CASSDWGRSPDQYF. CDR3 in DNA: TGTGCCAGCAGTGATTGGGGTCGAAGTCCAGACCAGTACTTC.

The table lists this clone with a few counts. The V and J genes are TRBV6-6 and TRBJ2-3; no firm D call. The CDR3 covers 14 residues. Trimming left V 2 bases short and J 6 bases short, with 12 bases between. Germline V gives CDR1 MNHNY, CDR2 SVGAGI (reference sequence). CDR3 loop: CASSYGVLLDTQYF. The CDR3 bases are TGTGCCAGCAGTTACGGGGTCCTACTGGATACGCAGTATTTT.